This is a list of T cell receptor beta chains from one sample in a study of shared clonotypes between healthy human individuals. TCRdb's copy holds only in-frame clones and misses some; the assay was immunoSEQ multiplex PCR. The sample includes approximately 2.4 million clones, approximately 96% of them seen just once. The sequenced material came from naive CD4+ T cells sorted from blood. Receptor source: a man aged 18 to 35 in good health. CDR3s include the opening cysteine and the closing phenylalanine or tryptophan. D genes are given only for firm matches. Only part of the rows carry a size: once, few, many, or a class if the clone is expanded.

size	V	J	D	CDR3	DNA
.	TRBV7-6	TRBJ1-6	.	CASSLAGNSPLHF	TGTGCCAGCAGCTTAGCCGGGAATTCACCCCTCCACTTT
.	TRBV18	TRBJ2-2	.	CASSPVGIGTGELFF	TGTGCCAGCTCACCGGTCGGGATCGGCACCGGGGAGCTGTTTTTT
once	TRBV27	TRBJ1-5	TRBD1	CASSSGQGRYQPQHF	TGTGCCAGCAGCTCCGGACAGGGGAGGTATCAGCCCCAGCATTTT
.	TRBV5-1	TRBJ1-1	.	CASSFEGKMNTEAFF	TGCGCCAGCAGCTTCGAAGGGAAAATGAACACTGAAGCTTTCTTT
.	TRBV18	TRBJ2-3	TRBD2	CASLNRLAGAYTDTQYF	TGTGCCAGCCTAAACCGACTAGCGGGAGCGTACACAGATACGCAGTATTTT
.	TRBV11-3	TRBJ2-3	.	CASSLGISVTDTQYF	TGTGCCAGCAGCTTAGGCATATCCGTCACAGATACGCAGTATTTT
.	TRBV27	TRBJ1-6	.	CASSFGRRYNSPLHF	TGTGCCAGCAGCTTTGGTCGACGATATAATTCACCCCTCCACTTT
.	TRBV11-3	TRBJ2-1	.	CASSLEASHNEQFF	TGTGCCAGCAGCTTAGAGGCTAGCCACAATGAGCAGTTCTTC
.	TRBV30	TRBJ2-1	.	CAWKGGLPSNEQFF	TGTGCCTGGAAGGGGGGACTGCCTAGCAATGAGCAGTTCTTC
.	TRBV25-1	TRBJ2-1	.	CASLPWGQMNEQFF	TGTGCCAGTTTGCCGTGGGGGCAGATGAATGAGCAGTTCTTC
.	TRBV30	TRBJ2-2	.	CAWSVALIGPGELFF	TGTGCCTGGAGTGTAGCCCTCATTGGGCCCGGGGAGCTGTTTTTT
.	TRBV19	TRBJ1-3	.	CASSVPDQLGGNTIYF	TGTGCCAGTAGTGTCCCCGATCAACTAGGGGGAAACACCATATATTTT
.	TRBV7-9	TRBJ2-1	TRBD2	CASKAGGIYNEQFF	TGTGCCAGCAAGGCGGGGGGAATCTACAATGAGCAGTTCTTC
.	TRBV7-9	TRBJ1-3	.	CASSSWVGVRGNTIYF	TGTGCCAGCAGCTCGTGGGTTGGGGTGAGAGGAAACACCATATATTTT
.	TRBV25-1	TRBJ2-1	.	CASRGDPPRDEQFF	TGTGCCAGCAGGGGGGATCCCCCGAGGGATGAGCAGTTCTTC
.	TRBV6-6	TRBJ1-5	.	CASGGMRGNQPQHF	TGTGCCTCCGGGGGGATGCGAGGGAATCAGCCCCAGCATTTT
.	TRBV5-1	TRBJ1-4	TRBD1	CASSKMGDRIEKLFF	TGCGCCAGCAGCAAAATGGGGGACAGGATCGAAAAACTGTTTTTT
once	TRBV6-1	TRBJ2-7	TRBD2	CASRVRLAGSYEQYF	TGTGCCAGCAGGGTCCGGCTAGCGGGGAGCTACGAGCAGTACTTC
.	TRBV6-5	TRBJ2-7	TRBD2	CASSSGGLPYEQYF	TGTGCCAGCAGCTCGGGGGGGCTCCCCTACGAGCAGTACTTC
.	TRBV21-1	TRBJ2-4	.	CASSSIAGLAKNIQYF	TGTGCCAGCAGCAGTATAGCGGGCCTAGCCAAAAACATTCAGTACTTC
.	TRBV5-5	TRBJ2-7	.	CASSLRQGNFEQYF	TGTGCCAGCAGCTTGAGGCAGGGTAACTTCGAGCAGTACTTC
.	TRBV11-2	TRBJ2-3	TRBD2	CASSFGTRADTQYF	TGTGCCAGCAGCTTCGGGACTAGGGCAGATACGCAGTATTTT
.	TRBV19	TRBJ2-1	TRBD2	CASSIVSAGGPRYNEQFF	TGTGCCAGTAGTATAGTATCAGCGGGAGGGCCAAGGTACAATGAGCAGTTCTTC
once	TRBV6-5	TRBJ1-1	.	CASRPTLNTEAFF	TGTGCCAGCAGGCCAACCCTGAACACTGAAGCTTTCTTT
.	TRBV30	TRBJ2-7	.	CAWSQGSLYEQYF	TGTGCCTGGAGTCAGGGGTCCCTCTACGAGCAGTACTTC
.	TRBV29-1	TRBJ2-5	TRBD2	CSVEATSGGGTQYF	TGCAGCGTTGAAGCGACTAGCGGGGGGGGGACCCAGTACTTC
.	TRBV5-1	TRBJ2-1	TRBD2	CASSLDGGSGTSEQFF	TGCGCCAGCAGCTTGGATGGGGGTAGCGGGACGTCGGAGCAGTTCTTC
.	TRBV11-2	TRBJ2-1	.	CASSLGNEQFF	TGTGCCAGCAGCTTAGGCAATGAGCAGTTCTTC
.	TRBV6-5	TRBJ1-4	TRBD1	CASSSPGTGGGKLFF	TGTGCCAGCAGTTCACCCGGGACAGGGGGTGGTAAACTGTTTTTT
.	TRBV11-2	TRBJ2-1	.	CASGGSSYNEQFF	TGTGCCAGCGGAGGGAGCTCCTACAATGAGCAGTTCTTC
.	TRBV4-2	TRBJ2-3	.	CASSQPGTLTDTQYF	TGTGCCAGCAGCCAACCCGGGACTCTCACAGATACGCAGTATTTT
.	TRBV18	TRBJ1-1	.	CASSPWDGAEAFF	TGTGCCAGCTCACCATGGGATGGGGCTGAAGCTTTCTTT
.	TRBV21-1	TRBJ2-4	.	CASSQTGTSGSGVKNIQYF	TGTGCCAGCAGCCAAACCGGGACTAGCGGGAGCGGGGTCAAAAACATTCAGTACTTC
.	TRBV28	TRBJ1-3	TRBD1	CASSSSGTGAYRGNTIYF	TGTGCCAGCAGTTCCTCCGGGACAGGGGCGTATCGTGGAAACACCATATATTTT
.	TRBV7-2	TRBJ1-2	.	CASSLVAGVESYTF	TGTGCCAGCAGCTTAGTGGCAGGGGTTGAAAGCTACACCTTC
.	TRBV18	TRBJ2-7	.	CASSSGVGTYEQYF	TGTGCCAGCTCCTCGGGGGTTGGGACCTACGAGCAGTACTTC
.	TRBV7-3	TRBJ2-1	.	CASSLDRSSYNEQFF	TGTGCCAGCAGCTTAGACAGGAGCTCCTACAATGAGCAGTTCTTC
.	TRBV25-1	TRBJ1-2	TRBD1	CASSGGQGQGYTF	TGTGCCAGCAGTGGTGGACAGGGCCAGGGCTACACCTTC